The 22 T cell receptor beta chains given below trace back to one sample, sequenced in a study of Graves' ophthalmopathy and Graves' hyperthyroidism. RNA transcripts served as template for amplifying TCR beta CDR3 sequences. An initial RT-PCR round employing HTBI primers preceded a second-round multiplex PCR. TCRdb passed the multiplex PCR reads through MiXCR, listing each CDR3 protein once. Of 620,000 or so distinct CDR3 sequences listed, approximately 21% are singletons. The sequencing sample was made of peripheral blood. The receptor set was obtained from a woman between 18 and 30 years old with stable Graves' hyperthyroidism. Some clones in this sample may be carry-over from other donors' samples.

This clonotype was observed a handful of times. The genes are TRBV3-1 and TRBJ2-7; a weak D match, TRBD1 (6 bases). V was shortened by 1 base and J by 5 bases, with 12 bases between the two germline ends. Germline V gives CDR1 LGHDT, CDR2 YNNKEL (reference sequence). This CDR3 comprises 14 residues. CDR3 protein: CASSQGHRVDEQYF. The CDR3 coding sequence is TGTGCCAGCAGCCAAGGGCACAGGGTGGACGAGCAGTACTTC.

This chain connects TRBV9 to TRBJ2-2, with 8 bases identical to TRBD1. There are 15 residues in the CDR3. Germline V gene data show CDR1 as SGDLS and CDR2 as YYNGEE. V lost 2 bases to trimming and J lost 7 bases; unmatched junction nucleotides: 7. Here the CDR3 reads CASSVLQGADGELFF. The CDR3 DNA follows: TGTGCCAGCAGCGTTCTCCAGGGGGCCGACGGGGAGCTGTTTTTT. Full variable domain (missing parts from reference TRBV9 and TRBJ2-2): DSGVTQTPKHLITATGQRVTLRCSPRSGDLSVYWYQQSLDQGLQFLIQYYNGEERAKGNILERFSAQQFPDLHSELNLSSLELGDSALYFCASSVLQGADGELFFGEGSRLTVL.

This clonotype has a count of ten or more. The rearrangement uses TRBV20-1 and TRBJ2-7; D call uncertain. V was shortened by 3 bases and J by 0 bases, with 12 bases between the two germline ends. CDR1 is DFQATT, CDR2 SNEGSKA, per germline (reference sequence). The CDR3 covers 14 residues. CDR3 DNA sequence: TGCAGTGCTAGTCGCGCGCTTCGCTCCTACGAGCAGTACTTC. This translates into CSASRALRSYEQYF.

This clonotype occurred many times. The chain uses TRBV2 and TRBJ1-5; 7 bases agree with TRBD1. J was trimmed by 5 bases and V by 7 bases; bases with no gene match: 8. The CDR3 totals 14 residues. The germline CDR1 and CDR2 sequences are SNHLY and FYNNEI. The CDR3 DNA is TGTGCCAGCACTTATCGGACAGGTGATCAGCCCCAGCATTTT. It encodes CASTYRTGDQPQHF.

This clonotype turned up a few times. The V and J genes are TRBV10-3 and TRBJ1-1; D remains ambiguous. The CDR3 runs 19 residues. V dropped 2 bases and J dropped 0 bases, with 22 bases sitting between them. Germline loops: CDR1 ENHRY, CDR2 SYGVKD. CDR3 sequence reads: CAISEIHLQRGNLNTEAFF. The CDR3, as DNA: TGTGCCATCAGTGAGATTCATCTACAGAGAGGGAATTTGAACACTGAAGCTTTCTTT.

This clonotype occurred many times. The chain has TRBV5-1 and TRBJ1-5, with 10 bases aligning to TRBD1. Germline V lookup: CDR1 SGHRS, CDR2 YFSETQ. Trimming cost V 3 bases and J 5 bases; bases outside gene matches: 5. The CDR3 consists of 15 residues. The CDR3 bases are TGCGCCAGCAGCTATGGGACAGGGGATCATCAGCCCCAGCATTTT. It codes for CASSYGTGDHQPQHF. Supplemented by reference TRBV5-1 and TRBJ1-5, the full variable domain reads KAGVTQTPRYLIKTRGQQVTLSCSPISGHRSVSWYQQTPGQGLQFLFEYFSETQRNKGNFPGRFSGRQFSNSRSEMNVSTLELGDSALYLCASSYGTGDHQPQHFGDGTRLSIL.

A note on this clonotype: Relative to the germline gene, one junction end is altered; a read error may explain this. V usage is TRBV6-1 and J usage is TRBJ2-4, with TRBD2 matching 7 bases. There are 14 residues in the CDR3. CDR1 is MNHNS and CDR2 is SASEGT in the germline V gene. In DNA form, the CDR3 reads TGTGCCAGCATCAGACGGGTGGGGGGGAACATTAAGTACTTC. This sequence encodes CASIRRVGGNIKYF.

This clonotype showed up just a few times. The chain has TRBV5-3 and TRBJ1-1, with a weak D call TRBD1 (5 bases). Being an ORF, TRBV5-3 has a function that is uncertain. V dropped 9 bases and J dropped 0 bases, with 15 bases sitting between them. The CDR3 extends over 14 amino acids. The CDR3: CATLPGGLNTEAFF. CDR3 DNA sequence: TGTGCCACCTTGCCGGGGGGTTTGAACACTGAAGCTTTCTTT.

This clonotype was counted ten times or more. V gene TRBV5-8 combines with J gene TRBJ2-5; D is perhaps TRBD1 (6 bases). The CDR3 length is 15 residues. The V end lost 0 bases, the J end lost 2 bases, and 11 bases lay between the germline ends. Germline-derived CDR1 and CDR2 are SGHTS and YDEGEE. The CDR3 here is CASSLGTVSQETQYF. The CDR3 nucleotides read TGTGCCAGCAGCTTGGGGACAGTATCACAAGAGACCCAGTACTTC.

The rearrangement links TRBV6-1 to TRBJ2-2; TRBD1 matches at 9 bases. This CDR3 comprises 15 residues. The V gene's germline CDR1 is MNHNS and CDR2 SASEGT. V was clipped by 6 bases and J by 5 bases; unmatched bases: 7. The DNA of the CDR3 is TGTGCCAGCAGCATAACAGGGGGCGAGACCGGGGAGCTGTTTTTT. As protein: CASSITGGETGELFF.

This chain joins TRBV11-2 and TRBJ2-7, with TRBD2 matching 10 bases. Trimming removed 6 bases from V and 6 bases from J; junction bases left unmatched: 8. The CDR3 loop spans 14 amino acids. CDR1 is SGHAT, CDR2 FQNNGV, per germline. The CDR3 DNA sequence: TGTGCCAGCAGGGGACTAGCGTTACGGTCCGAGCAGTACTTC. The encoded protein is CASRGLALRSEQYF.

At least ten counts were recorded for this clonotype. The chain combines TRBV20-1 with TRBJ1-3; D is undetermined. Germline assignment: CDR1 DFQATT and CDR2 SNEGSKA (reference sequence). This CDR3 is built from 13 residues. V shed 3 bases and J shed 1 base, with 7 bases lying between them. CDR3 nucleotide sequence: TGCAGTGCTAGCTCCGAATCTGGAAACACCATATATTTT. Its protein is CSASSESGNTIYF.

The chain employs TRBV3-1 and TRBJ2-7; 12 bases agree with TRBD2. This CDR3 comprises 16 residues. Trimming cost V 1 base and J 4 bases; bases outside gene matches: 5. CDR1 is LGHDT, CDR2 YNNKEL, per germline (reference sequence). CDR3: CASSQVLGTSGYEQYF. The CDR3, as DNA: TGTGCCAGCAGCCAAGTTCTGGGGACTAGCGGGTACGAGCAGTACTTC.

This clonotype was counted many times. Written as DNA, the CDR3 is TGTGCCAGCAGCTTGGCTAGGACTGAAGCTTTCTTT. This encodes CASSLARTEAFF. The chain is built from TRBV5-6 and TRBJ1-1, with no clear D. The V gene lost 0 bases and the J gene lost 5 bases, with 5 bases spanning the gap. CDR1 is SGHDT and CDR2 is YYEEEE in the germline V gene. This CDR3 is 12 amino acids long.

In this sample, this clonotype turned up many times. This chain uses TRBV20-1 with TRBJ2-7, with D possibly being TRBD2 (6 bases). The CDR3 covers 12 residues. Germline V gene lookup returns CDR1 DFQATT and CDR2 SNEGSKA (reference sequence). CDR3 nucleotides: TGCAGCGCCCTAGCGTTCCAGGGAGAGCAGTACTTC. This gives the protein CSALAFQGEQYF.

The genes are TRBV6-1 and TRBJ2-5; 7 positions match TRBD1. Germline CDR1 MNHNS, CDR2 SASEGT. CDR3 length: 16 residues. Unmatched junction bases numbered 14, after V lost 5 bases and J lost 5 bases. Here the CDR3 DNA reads TGTGCCAGCAGTCCTACGACAGGGACCCTGGGGGAGACCCAGTACTTC. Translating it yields CASSPTTGTLGETQYF.

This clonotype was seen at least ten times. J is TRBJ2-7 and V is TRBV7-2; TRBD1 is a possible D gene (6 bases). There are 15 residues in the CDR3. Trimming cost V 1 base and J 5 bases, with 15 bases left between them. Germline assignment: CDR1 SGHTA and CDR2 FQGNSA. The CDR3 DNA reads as TGTGCCAGCAGCTTAGGGGGGCAGGGGCTAGACGAGCAGTACTTC. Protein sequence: CASSLGGQGLDEQYF.

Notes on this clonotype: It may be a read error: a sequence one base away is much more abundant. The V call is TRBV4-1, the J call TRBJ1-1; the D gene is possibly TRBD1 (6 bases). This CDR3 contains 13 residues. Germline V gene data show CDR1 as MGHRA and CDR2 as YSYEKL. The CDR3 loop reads CASSRERDTEACF. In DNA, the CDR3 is TGCGCCAGCAGCAGGGAGCGGGACACTGAAGCTTGCTTT.

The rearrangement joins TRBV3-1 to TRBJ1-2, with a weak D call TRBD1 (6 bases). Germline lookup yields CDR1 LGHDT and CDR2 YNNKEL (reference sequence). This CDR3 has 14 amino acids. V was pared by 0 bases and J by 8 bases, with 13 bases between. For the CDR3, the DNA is TGTGCCAGCAGCCAAGATGGGGGCCGGGGAGGCTACACCTTC. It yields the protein CASSQDGGRGGYTF.

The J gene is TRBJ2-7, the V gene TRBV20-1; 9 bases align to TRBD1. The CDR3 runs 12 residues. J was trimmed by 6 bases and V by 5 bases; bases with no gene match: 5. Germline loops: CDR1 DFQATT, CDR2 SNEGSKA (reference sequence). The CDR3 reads CSAGTGRGEQYF. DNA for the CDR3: TGCAGTGCTGGGACAGGGCGAGGCGAGCAGTACTTC.

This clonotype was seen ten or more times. CDR3: CASSLYDAANYEQYF. CDR3 bases: TGTGCCAGCAGTTTATACGACGCAGCCAACTACGAGCAGTACTTC. The chain is built from TRBV28 and TRBJ2-7; D is undetermined. Germline CDR1 and CDR2: MDHEN and SYDVKM. Trimming cost V 1 base and J 3 bases, with 13 bases left between them. The CDR3 length is 15 residues.

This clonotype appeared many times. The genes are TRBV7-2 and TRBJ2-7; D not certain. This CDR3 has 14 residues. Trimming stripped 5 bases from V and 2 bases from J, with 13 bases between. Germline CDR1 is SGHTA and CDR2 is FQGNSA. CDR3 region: CASSGLGPAYEQYF. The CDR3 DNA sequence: TGTGCCAGCAGCGGCCTTGGGCCAGCCTACGAGCAGTACTTC.